This TCR beta chain appears in the sequencing data of a study of blood T cell repertoires in COVID-19. Study summary: COVID-19 samples from acute and convalescent phases originated in the United States, Italy and Spain. T cells, B-cell-depleted T cells, or PBMCs provided the cDNA or gDNA that served as material.

The authors' processing: The assay estimated nucleated cells by amplifying reference gene primers. Only in-frame clones appear in the TCRdb table, and some are missing; sequencing was by immunoSEQ multiplex PCR. The V and J calls and clone size are taken from that table; D and trimming were inferred from the DNA. The repertoire holds 150,000 to 200,000 clones, with 65% to 90% as singletons. Germline V gene sequence: CDR1 LGHNA, CDR2 YNFKEQ. The germline V and J ends were trimmed by 0 bases and 9 bases, with 12 bases remaining between them. The CDR3 has 15 residues. Regarding this clone: The same CDR3 also results from other DNA sequences found in this sample.

The chain couples TRBV4-2 to TRBJ1-6, with D possibly being TRBD1 (5 bases). Sequencing used peripheral blood. The sequence derives from a man aged 45-65 years with active or convalescent COVID-19. The CDR3 spells CASSQDAGEGSPLHF. The CDR3 region has the DNA TGTGCCAGCAGCCAAGACGCGGGGGAGGGTTCACCCCTCCACTTT.